This record covers a single T cell receptor (beta chain). Sequencing used immunoSEQ multiplex PCR; TCRdb keeps in-frame clones, though not all of them. The table lists 25,000 to 30,000 clones, about nine tenths of them singletons, with around 3.3% in the top ten. The data originate from a study of T cells after posttransplantation cyclophosphamide. The germline V gene encodes CDR1 SGHVS and CDR2 FQNEAQ. CDR3 length: 16 amino acids. This receptor was identified in a middle-aged man. Sequenced input: PBMCs. The rearrangement joins TRBV7-8 to TRBJ2-5, with 10 bases that match TRBD2. Judging by the DNA end, TRBJ2-7 fits better; the J call may be wrong. The CDR3 DNA reads as TGTGCCAGCAGCTCCAACCCCGGGACTAGCGTTTACGAGCAGTACTTC. Protein product: CASSSNPGTSVYEQYF.